This T cell receptor beta chain was observed in a study of T cells in Graves' hyperthyroidism and ophthalmopathy. TCR beta CDR3 regions were amplified from RNA transcripts. Primed by the HTBI set, a first-round RT-PCR was run on the TCR CDR3. TCRdb itself ran the multiplex PCR reads through MiXCR, one entry per CDR3 protein. The sample gives about 560,000 distinct CDR3 sequences, 11% to 15% of which show up once; over 11% is in the top ten. CDR3 length: 14 amino acids. The ends were cut back, 6 bases at V and 5 bases at J, with 19 bases in the middle. The V gene's germline CDR1 is SQVTM and CDR2 ANQGSEA. There are many counts of this clonotype.

V is TRBV29-1 and J is TRBJ1-1; the D is unclear. Material: blood. This clonotype was sampled from a woman in her 40s with Graves' hyperthyroidism. CDR3 sequence reads: CSVRDNGSGTEAFF. CDR3 in DNA: TGCAGCGTGCGAGACAATGGTAGTGGGACTGAAGCTTTCTTT. The full variable domain, its missing parts supplied by reference TRBV29-1 and TRBJ1-1, is SAVISQKPSRDICQRGTSLTIQCQVDSQVTMMFWYRQQPGQSLTLIATANQGSEATYESGFVIDKFPISRPNLTFSTLTVSNMSPEDSSIYLCSVRDNGSGTEAFFGQGTRLTVV.